These 13 T cell receptor beta chains were all obtained from the same sample, sequenced in a study of cytomegalovirus exposure and HLA in healthy donors. The study ran its PCR with 60 Vbeta and 13 Jbeta primers. Repertoires were generated with immunoSEQ multiplex PCR, while TCRdb's copy carries only in-frame clones and drops some. Among 250,000 or so clones, 70% to 90% were seen once, and the ten largest hold over 1%. The sequenced material came from PBMCs. These receptors all stem from a human donor in good health.

On this clone itself: At one end the junction does not follow the germline gene, possibly because of a read error. V and J are TRBV19 and TRBJ1-5, with D possibly TRBD1 on 6 matching bases. This CDR3 is built from 14 residues. Germline V lookup: CDR1 LNHDA, CDR2 SQIVND (reference sequence). The chain's CDR3 is CASTVGANGQPRHF. DNA of the CDR3: TGTGCCAGTACTGTGGGGGCTAACGGGCAGCCCCGGCATTTT.

The rearrangement links TRBV6-5 to TRBJ2-6; D call uncertain. The germline V gene has CDR1 MNHEY and CDR2 SVGAGI. The CDR3 is 15 residues long. The V and J ends lost 2 bases and 0 bases respectively, with 5 bases between them. The CDR3 protein is CASSYIRSGANVLTF. In nucleotides, the CDR3 is TGTGCCAGCAGTTACATCCGCTCTGGGGCCAACGTCCTGACTTTC.

The rearrangement joins TRBV23-1 to TRBJ2-1; D is unresolved. TRBV23-1 is sorted into the ORF group, with uncertain function. CDR3 length equals 15 residues. V lost 7 bases and J 0 bases, leaving 13 bases between the germline ends. CDR3 protein: CASTGSESSYNEQFF. In DNA, the CDR3 is TGCGCCAGCACCGGAAGCGAGAGCTCCTACAATGAGCAGTTCTTC.

The chain links TRBV10-3 to TRBJ2-5, with D possibly matching TRBD2 (7 bases). The J call may be in error: the DNA end matches TRBJ2-7 better. Germline CDR1 ENHRY, CDR2 SYGVKD. The CDR3 length is 14 residues. The CDR3 reads CAIRGGGEVTEQYF. Here the CDR3 DNA reads TGTGCCATCAGGGGAGGGGGAGAAGTAACCGAGCAGTACTTC.

The J gene is TRBJ1-1, the V gene TRBV18; D remains ambiguous. CDR3 length: 15 amino acids. V lost 4 bases and J lost 3, with 15 bases in between. Germline CDR1 and CDR2: KGHSH and LQKENI. For the CDR3, the DNA is TGTGCCAGCTCACAAAATTCTGGCGGGCACACTGAAGCTTTCTTT. It codes for CASSQNSGGHTEAFF. Using reference TRBV18 and TRBJ1-1 for the parts outside the CDR3, the full variable domain is NAGVMQNPRHLVRRRGQEARLRCSPMKGHSHVYWYRQLPEEGLKFMVYLQKENIIDESGMPKERFSAEFPKEGPSILRIQQVVRGDSAAYFCASSQNSGGHTEAFFGQGTRLTVV.

The rearrangement links TRBV7-8 to TRBJ1-5; 7 bases fit TRBD1. The V gene end was trimmed by 1 base and the J gene end by 4 bases; junction bases not matched to a gene: 16. The CDR3 length is 19 residues. The germline gives CDR1 SGHVS, CDR2 FQNEAQ. The CDR3 is CASSLVGGGSFLANQPQHF. For the CDR3, the DNA is TGTGCCAGCAGCTTAGTTGGAGGGGGCTCCTTTCTGGCAAATCAGCCCCAGCATTTT. The complete variable domain, with remaining parts taken from reference TRBV7-8 and TRBJ1-5, reads GAGVSQSPRYKVAKRGQDVALRCDPISGHVSLFWYQQALGQGPEFLTYFQNEAQLDKSGLPSDRFFAERPEGSVSTLKIQRTQQEDSAVYLCASSLVGGGSFLANQPQHFGDGTRLSIL.

This chain links TRBV6-4 with TRBJ2-1; D is possibly TRBD2 (5 bases). Per the germline V gene, CDR1 is MRHNA and CDR2 is SNTAGT. The ends were cut back, 2 bases at V and 14 bases at J, with 13 bases in the middle. This CDR3 is built from 12 residues. The DNA for the CDR3 is TGTGCCAGCAGTGACCCGCTAGGGAGCAAGTTCTTC. It translates to CASSDPLGSKFF.

The chain joins TRBV25-1 to TRBJ1-6; TRBD1 agrees at 9 bases. J gave up 8 bases and V 5 bases, and 1 base lay outside the gene matches. The length of the CDR3 is 13 residues. CDR1 is MGHDK, CDR2 SYGVNS, per germline. CDR3 nucleotides: TGTGCCAGCAGTCACAGGGGGCATTCACCCCTCCACTTT. Amino acid sequence: CASSHRGHSPLHF.

This chain uses TRBV28 with TRBJ2-2; maybe TRBD2 (6 bases). The CDR3 is made up of 19 amino acids. Trimming removed 5 bases from V and 5 bases from J, with 27 bases in between. Germline V gene sequence: CDR1 MDHEN, CDR2 SYDVKM. Written as DNA, the CDR3 is TGTGCCAGCAGTCCTCCCCGAGGCGCCCTTTCCGGGGGAACCGGGGAGCTGTTTTTT. Its translation is CASSPPRGALSGGTGELFF.

The CDR3 loop is CASSDHRGASYEQYF. In DNA, the CDR3 is TGTGCCAGCAGCGATCACAGGGGCGCGTCCTACGAGCAGTACTTC. This chain links TRBV5-4 with TRBJ2-7, with 7 bases that match TRBD1. J lost 1 base, V lost 4 bases, and 8 bases had no gene match. The CDR3 spans 15 residues. The germline CDR1 and CDR2 sequences are SGHNT and YYREEE (reference sequence). The entire variable domain, with the rest obtained from reference TRBV5-4 and TRBJ2-7, is as follows: ETGVTQSPTHLIKTRGQQVTLRCSSQSGHNTVSWYQQALGQGPQFIFQYYREEENGRGNFPPRFSGLQFPNYSSELNVNALELDDSALYLCASSDHRGASYEQYFGPGTRLTVT.

The chain has TRBV30 and TRBJ1-2; 8 nucleotides align to TRBD1. The J segment lost 3 bases and the V segment lost 3 bases, leaving 12 bases of the junction unmatched. This CDR3 has 16 amino acids. CDR1 and CDR2 (germline): GTSNPN, SVGIG (reference sequence). CDR3 in DNA: TGTGCCTGGAGACGACTCAGGGACAGGACTTACTATGGCTACACCTTC. Its translation is CAWRRLRDRTYYGYTF.

This clone was observed a handful of times. This sequence joins TRBV18 and TRBJ1-5; TRBD1 agrees at 10 bases. The V segment lost 6 bases and the J segment 3 bases; nucleotides outside the gene matches: 5. The V gene's germline CDR1 is KGHSH and CDR2 LQKENI. The CDR3 is 15 amino acids. The CDR3 coding sequence is TGTGCCAGCTCGACCGGGACAGGGGTCAATCAGCCCCAGCATTTT. This sequence encodes CASSTGTGVNQPQHF.

V usage is TRBV15 and J usage is TRBJ2-7; D is undetermined. CDR1 and CDR2 from the germline V gene are LNHNV and YYDKDF (reference sequence). Deletions cut 0 bases from V and 0 bases from J, with 9 bases between. The CDR3 length is 15 residues. The CDR3 loop reads CATSRDVLRSYEQYF. The DNA of the CDR3 is TGTGCCACCAGCAGAGATGTCCTGCGCTCCTACGAGCAGTACTTC.